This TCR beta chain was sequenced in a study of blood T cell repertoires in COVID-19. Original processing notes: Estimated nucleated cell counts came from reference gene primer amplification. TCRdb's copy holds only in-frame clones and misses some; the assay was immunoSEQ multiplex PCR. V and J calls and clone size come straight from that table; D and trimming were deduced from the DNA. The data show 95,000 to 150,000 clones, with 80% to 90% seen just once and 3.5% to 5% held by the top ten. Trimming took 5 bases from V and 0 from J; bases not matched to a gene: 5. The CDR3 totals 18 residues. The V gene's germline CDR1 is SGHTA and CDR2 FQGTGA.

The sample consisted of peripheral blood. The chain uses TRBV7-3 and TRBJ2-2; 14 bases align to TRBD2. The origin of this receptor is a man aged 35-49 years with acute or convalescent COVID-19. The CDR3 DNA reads TGTGCCAGCAGCCTTCGGACTAGCGGGGGGACGAACACCGGGGAGCTGTTTTTT. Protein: CASSLRTSGGTNTGELFF.